Described below is a single T cell receptor beta chain sequence and its context. The age range of participants was about 18 to 100 years, with residence in about two dozen US areas. Clinical history reported by participants formed the basis on which cohorts were assigned. This sample is drawn from a study of blood T cell repertoires in COVID-19. Overall study: Both acute and convalescent COVID-19 samples were obtained from the United States, Italy and Spain.

Clones were read by immunoSEQ multiplex PCR, and TCRdb kept only the in-frame ones, dropping some. The sample consists of about 480,000 clones, over 75% of them appearing once. CDR3 length equals 13 residues. Germline V gene data show CDR1 as SGHNT and CDR2 as YYREEE (reference sequence). Trimming shortened V by 5 bases and J by 5 bases, and 12 bases separated the two germline ends. The rearrangement uses TRBV5-4 and TRBJ2-3, with TRBD2 as a possible D gene (6 bases). This TCR was sampled from a woman aged 40 to 49 who had recovered from COVID-19. The specimen sequenced was PBMCs or T cells enriched from blood (not recorded which). The CDR3 DNA reads as TGTGCCAGCAGAAGACCGGGAGAAGATACGCAGTATTTT. Amino acids: CASRRPGEDTQYF.